Given below is one TCR beta chain in context. Its antigen is unidentified. The libraries of TRB cDNA were prepared using 5' RACE with UMI labels. TCRdb re-called the 5' RACE reads, yielding one record per CDR3 amino acid sequence without DNA. The record lists about 40,000 distinct CDR3 sequences, of which the ten most abundant hold roughly 7.7%. This entry comes from a study of CXCR3-negative and CXCR3-positive naive CD8 T cells. About the research overall: Total TRB output reached about 135 million reads, about 1.5 +/- 0.3 million per library. General study points: Naive subsets showed comparable surface CD5, and TCR interaction strength was also inferred from TRB CDR3 physicochemistry. After cryopreservation, expression of CXCR3 was partially reduced, and most assays were run with fresh PBMCs. Naive CXCR3-negative cells resembled naive CXCR3-positive cells in TRBV-TRBJ usage; memory cells differed.

Sample: memory CD8+ T cells from blood. The TCR was taken from a human donor in good health. Some clones in this sample may be carry-over from other donors' samples.

The CDR3 here is CASSPGGQGGQPQHF. This chain uses TRBV4-1 with TRBJ1-5; the TCRdb D gene call, TRBD1, has no DNA to confirm it. Germline V gives CDR1 MGHRA, CDR2 YSYEKL. This CDR3 has 15 amino acids.